This T cell receptor (beta chain) was identified during a study of T-cell memory formation after mild COVID-19. In the study overall: Largely, the TCR clusters proved donor specific.

About this clonotype: Its antigen is not known.

Findings of the study overall: Some responding clones appeared in pre-infection memory, suggesting cross-reactive memory joined.

TCRdb reprocessed the 5' RACE reads with MiXCR, giving one entry per CDR3 protein. The sample records about 110,000 distinct CDR3 sequences, approximately 15% being singletons. J lost 4 bases, V lost 0 bases, and 8 bases had no gene match. Germline V gene data show CDR1 as LNHNV and CDR2 as YYDKDF (reference sequence). This CDR3 is 17 amino acids long. The source material was PBMCs or a T cell subset sorted from them (not recorded which). The TCR sequence derives from an adult woman who had mild COVID-19 (a few samples of this study predate the infection). Cell type and time point are not known. The V call is TRBV15, the J call TRBJ2-3, with 9 bases matching TRBD2. CDR3 sequence reads: CATSRDTAAGGSDTQYF. The CDR3 DNA reads as TGTGCCACCAGCAGAGATACTGCGGCGGGAGGGTCAGATACGCAGTATTTT.